This T cell receptor beta chain came from a study of cytomegalovirus exposure and HLA in healthy donors. About the research overall: Early released data comprised some 91 million unique TCRs from HLA-typed donors. Study findings and constraints: Excluded: some indistinguishable V segments such as TRBV6-2 and TRBV6-3. Being productive about 87% or about 30% of the time was typical of most TCR beta V segments in an earlier analysis.

This clone has only a few counts. Its antigen is unknown. V lost 4 bases to trimming and J lost 4 bases; unmatched junction nucleotides: 7. Looked up from germline, CDR1 is SGHNT and CDR2 is YYREEE (reference sequence). The CDR3 totals 16 residues. 60 Vbeta and 13 Jbeta primers were used in PCR. Method: immunoSEQ multiplex PCR; TCRdb's copy keeps in-frame clones and lacks some. Altogether some 130,000 clones are present, around 9% being singletons, with the ten largest covering about 6.7%. The sequence derives from a woman in her thirties or forties in good health and CMV-seropositive. The specimen was PBMCs. This rearrangement joins TRBV5-4 to TRBJ2-2, with 10 nucleotides matching TRBD1. CDR3 DNA sequence: TGTGCCAGCAGCGGCGGGACAGGGGATCGCACCGGGGAGCTGTTTTTT. Protein product: CASSGGTGDRTGELFF.